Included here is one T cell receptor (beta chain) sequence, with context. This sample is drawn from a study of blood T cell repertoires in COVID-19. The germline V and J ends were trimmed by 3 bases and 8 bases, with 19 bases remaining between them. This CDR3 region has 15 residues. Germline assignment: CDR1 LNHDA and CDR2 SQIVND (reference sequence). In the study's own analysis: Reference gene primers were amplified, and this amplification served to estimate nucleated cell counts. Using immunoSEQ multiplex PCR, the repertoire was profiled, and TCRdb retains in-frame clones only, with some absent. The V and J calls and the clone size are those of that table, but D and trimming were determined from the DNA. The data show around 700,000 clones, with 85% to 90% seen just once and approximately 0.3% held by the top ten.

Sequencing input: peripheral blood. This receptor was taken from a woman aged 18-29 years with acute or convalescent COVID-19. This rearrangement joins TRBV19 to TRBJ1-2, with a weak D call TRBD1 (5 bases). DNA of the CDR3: TGTGCCAGTAGTATGACCGGCGGGGCTCTAGGAGGCTACACCTTC. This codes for CASSMTGGALGGYTF.